This T cell receptor beta chain appears in the sequencing data of a study of tumor-infiltrating lymphocytes in primary liver carcinoma. With regard to this clonotype: Germline and junction disagree at one end, which may indicate a read error.

For each extraction, RNA and DNA were obtained together from 20-30 mg of unsorted bulk tissue. A constant-region primer primed TCR beta cDNA synthesis from about 0.55 ug of total RNA. Sequencing libraries for TCR beta derived from three nested multiplex PCR rounds that used slightly modified ARM-PCR. For around 9 cycles apiece, the opening two PCR rounds ran with TRBV1-TRBV30 forward primers and a C-beta reverse primer. MiXCR, applied by TCRdb to the multiplex PCR reads, yields one record per CDR3 protein. The sample yields about 50,000 distinct CDR3 sequences, over 75% seen once. The CDR3 consists of 15 residues. Germline assignment: CDR1 SGHVS and CDR2 FQNEAQ.

Specimen: liver tumor tissue from sampling region 5. Noted subset: tumor region T5, tumor centre. The source of this sequence is a man aged 40-50 years with primary liver carcinoma and hepatitis B virus infection. The V gene is TRBV7-8, the J gene TRBJ2-2; D call uncertain. The CDR3 DNA sequence: TGTGACAGCAGCTTAGTTAGGACCGGGACCGGGGAGCTGTTTTTT. Protein sequence: CDSSLVRTGTGELFF.